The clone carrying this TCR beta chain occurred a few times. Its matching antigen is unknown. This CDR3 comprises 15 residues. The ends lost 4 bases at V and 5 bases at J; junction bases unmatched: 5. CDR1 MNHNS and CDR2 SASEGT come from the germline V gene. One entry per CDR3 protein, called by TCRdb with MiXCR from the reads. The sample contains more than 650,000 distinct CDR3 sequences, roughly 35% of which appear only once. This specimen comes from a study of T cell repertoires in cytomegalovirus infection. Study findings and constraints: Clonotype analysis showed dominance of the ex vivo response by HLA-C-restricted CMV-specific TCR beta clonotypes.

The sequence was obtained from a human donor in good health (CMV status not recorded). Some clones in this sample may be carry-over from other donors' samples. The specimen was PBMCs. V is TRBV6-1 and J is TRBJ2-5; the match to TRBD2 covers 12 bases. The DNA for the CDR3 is TGTGCCAGCAGTGCGCTAGCGGGGGGGCGGGAGACCCAGTACTTC. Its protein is CASSALAGGRETQYF.